The rows below give T cell receptor beta chains drawn from one sample of a study of CD8 T cells in Susac syndrome. MiXCR, run by TCRdb on the immunoSEQ multiplex PCR reads, gives a single entry per CDR3 protein. The data show about 120,000 distinct CDR3 sequences, with about nine tenths seen just once and roughly 0.11% held by the top ten. The sample was CD8+ T cells from PBMCs. The receptors stem from a human donor in good health. CDR3s leave out the opening cysteine and the closing phenylalanine or tryptophan. Fields, in order: J gene, V gene, clone size, CDR3 protein. Some rows have no size entry. The others give once, few or many, or a class for an expanded clone.

>TRBJ2-7|TRBV5-1|.
ASSSTGENSHEQY
>TRBJ1-4|TRBV30|.
AFGQGVGKLF
>TRBJ1-5|TRBV6-2/TRBV6-3|once
ASSPLGRSSQPQH
>TRBJ2-5|TRBV3-1|.
ASSLRERETQY
>TRBJ2-1|TRBV29-1|.
SVDGGGSSYNEQF
>TRBJ2-3|TRBV9|.
ASSVGLTPAGRDTQY
>TRBJ2-3|TRBV6-2/TRBV6-3|.
ASSWTLVPDTQY
>TRBJ2-1|TRBV6-2/TRBV6-3|.
ASLPGLADYNEQF
>TRBJ2-5|TRBV5-8|.
ASSHGGVGETQY
>TRBJ2-5|TRBV10-3|.
AISGGKAGESQETQY
>TRBJ1-2|TRBV4-3|few
ASSQVNPGHGYT
>TRBJ1-5|TRBV12-3/TRBV12-4|.
ASSSADRTNQPQH
>TRBJ2-7|TRBV29-1|.
SVGAGGYEQY
>TRBJ2-2|TRBV25-1|.
ASSRGVNTGELF
>TRBJ2-5|TRBV7-3|.
ASSRGLAGDTQY
>TRBJ2-5|TRBV7-9|.
TSSPGAETQY
>TRBJ2-2|TRBV4-1|.
ASSLRLGGLGSPGELF
>TRBJ1-2|TRBV7-9|once
ASSLGGDRTGGYT
>TRBJ1-1|TRBV3-1|.
ASSLGSGTGSPTEAF
>TRBJ2-5|TRBV15|once
ATSPTGETQY
>TRBJ2-2|TRBV7-3|.
ASSLLRNVNTGELF
>TRBJ1-2|TRBV12-3/TRBV12-4|.
ASSFRGPVYGYT
>TRBJ2-1|TRBV12-3/TRBV12-4|.
ASNRDISYNEQF
>TRBJ1-1|TRBV5-4|.
ASSLALTALSNTEAF
>TRBJ2-1|TRBV4-3|few
ASSPSGLAVYNEQF